This TCR beta chain was recovered during a study of T cell responses to AZD1222 COVID-19 vaccine. The V end lost 0 bases, the J end lost 6 bases, and 14 bases lay between the germline ends. The CDR3 loop spans 15 amino acids. Germline assignment: CDR1 MGHRA and CDR2 YSYEKL. The table came from immunoSEQ multiplex PCR; TCRdb's copy has only in-frame clones and leaves some out. The table lists about 130,000 clones, nearly 95% of them singletons. The specimen comprised peripheral blood, sampled on day 0 of AZD1222 vaccination. The clonotype comes from an adult in good health. This sequence joins TRBV4-1 and TRBJ1-1, with no clear D. CDR3 coding DNA: TGCGCCAGCAGCCAAGAAGTACTGGGGAGACCTGAAGCTTTCTTT. Residues: CASSQEVLGRPEAFF.